This TCR beta chain was obtained from a study of OX40 agonist ivuxolimab in advanced cancers. Overall study context: Intravenous ivuxolimab at 0.01 to 10 mg/kg was given to patients every 2 weeks. Enrolled patients in dose escalation had cancers that were hepatocellular carcinoma, melanoma, renal cell or head and neck cancer. The study's findings and limits: What antigens the expanded peripheral T cells recognized was never established. People who partly responded at 0.1-3.0 mg/kg had some of the least clonal expansion seen.

The CDR3 contains 15 residues. With 0 bases removed from V and 4 bases from J, the gap between germline ends came to 10 bases. CDR1 is SGHVS, CDR2 FQNEAQ, per germline. Some clones are missing from TCRdb's copy, which holds only in-frame ones; the method was immunoSEQ multiplex PCR. The sample includes approximately 12,000 clones, over 75% seen only once; the top ten take 15% to 20%. For this clone: As yet, its antigen is unknown.

The sequence came from an adult with an advanced solid tumor such as melanoma, head and neck, liver or kidney cancer. The sample was CD4+ or CD8+ T cells sorted from blood, taken in a trial of the OX40 agonist ivuxolimab. The chain joins TRBV7-8 to TRBJ1-5; D uncertain. The CDR3 sequence: CASSLAFPRNQPQHF. The CDR3, as DNA: TGTGCCAGCAGCTTAGCGTTTCCAAGGAATCAGCCCCAGCATTTT.